Listed below are T cell receptor beta chains from one sample, sequenced in a study of response to subunit inactivated influenza vaccine. TCRdb redid the calling of the RT-PCR reads with MiXCR, one entry per CDR3 protein. This sample has hundreds of thousands of distinct CDR3 sequences; approximately 21% occur once, and the top ten carry 10%. Material: PBMCs from blood, obtained about 20 months after vaccination. The receptor source for this set is a man in his fifties or sixties who received an inactivated influenza vaccine. Each CDR3 is given without its conserved first and last residue.

j_call v_call cdr3_aa
TRBJ1-1 TRBV12-3/TRBV12-4 ASSLDRRAF
TRBJ1-6 TRBV5-5 ASSLNRNSPLH
TRBJ2-2 TRBV9 ASSPSGQGSFGGELF
TRBJ1-4 TRBV3-1 ASSQVMGTNEKLF
TRBJ1-1 TRBV15 ATSYRSATEAF
TRBJ2-1 TRBV11-2 ASSLNSGTESYNEQF
TRBJ1-1 TRBV12-3/TRBV12-4 ASSLTRGTEAF
TRBJ1-5 TRBV5-1 ASSLGTGENQPQH
TRBJ2-7 TRBV6-6 ASSPLGFYEQY
TRBJ2-2 TRBV5-6 ASSYATGELF
TRBJ1-1 TRBV27 ASSLLQGANTEAF
TRBJ1-2 TRBV10-3 AISESGDTKRGGYT
TRBJ2-3 TRBV9 ASSPRTRLTDTQY
TRBJ2-1 TRBV10-3 AIKEGQGMSYNEQF
TRBJ1-3 TRBV7-9 ASSLAGQWNTIY
TRBJ2-7 TRBV20-1 SARSPRDAAYEQY
TRBJ2-6 TRBV7-2 ASSLAMSAGVRSSGANVLT
TRBJ1-4 TRBV3-1 ASSLSGEVPEKLF
TRBJ1-5 TRBV7-2 ASSLMGRGQPQH
TRBJ1-1 TRBV12-3/TRBV12-4 ASSSLRTGMNTEAF
TRBJ2-1 TRBV20-1 SARRLAGGNDEQF
TRBJ1-5 TRBV12-3/TRBV12-4 ASTYRAQPQH
TRBJ2-3 TRBV2 ASSELSRGAGDTQY
TRBJ1-5 TRBV5-1 ASSSGGSDQPQH
TRBJ2-7 TRBV20-1 SASDRIPEQY
TRBJ1-1 TRBV19 ASNYRDTSEAF
TRBJ1-6 TRBV12-3/TRBV12-4 ASRPDGSYNSPLH
TRBJ1-4 TRBV5-1 ASSAGHVNEKLF
TRBJ2-7 TRBV5-4 ASSLVGLAGVREQY
TRBJ2-1 TRBV27 ASTSRASGSNEQF
TRBJ1-3 TRBV5-1 ASSIQQGFGGNTIY
TRBJ2-1 TRBV29-1 SVEAPRESSYNEQF
TRBJ1-2 TRBV6-5 ASSYFAGPFYGYT
TRBJ1-2 TRBV14 ASSQVGTTYGYT
TRBJ1-5 TRBV20-1 SAREMTGAWSNQPQH
TRBJ2-1 TRBV7-8 ASIRDRGRNEQF
TRBJ1-4 TRBV28 ASSYASNKNEKLF
TRBJ1-4 TRBV6-5 ASSSSRGLGNEKLF
TRBJ1-4 TRBV5-5 ASSAPGTGYEKLF
TRBJ1-3 TRBV9 ASSVGGISGNTIY
TRBJ2-1 TRBV6-6 ASSYSGLAPRNEQF
TRBJ1-1 TRBV29-1 SVERGRNTEAF
TRBJ2-4 TRBV5-1 ASSMMTGVENIQY
TRBJ2-5 TRBV5-1 ASTPGRGAQETQY
TRBJ1-5 TRBV12-3/TRBV12-4 ASSFGGSNQPQH
TRBJ1-2 TRBV28 ASRRSGGSTAYGYT
TRBJ1-1 TRBV5-1 ASGKTGGTEAF
TRBJ1-1 TRBV7-2 ASSWTGMNTEAF
TRBJ1-2 TRBV7-2 ASTDYYGYT